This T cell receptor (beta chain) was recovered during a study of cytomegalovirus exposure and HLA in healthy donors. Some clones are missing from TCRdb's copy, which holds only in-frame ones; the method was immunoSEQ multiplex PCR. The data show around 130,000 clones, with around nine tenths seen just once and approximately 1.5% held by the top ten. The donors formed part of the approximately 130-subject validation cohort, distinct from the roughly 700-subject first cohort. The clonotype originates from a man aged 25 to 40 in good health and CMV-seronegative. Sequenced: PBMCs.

The CDR3 bases are TGCAGCGTCTCCGGAGGAGCCTTGAACACCGGGGAGCTGTTTTTT. Translation gives CSVSGGALNTGELFF. The V call is TRBV29-1, the J call TRBJ2-2, with D perhaps TRBD2 (5 bases). The CDR3 has 15 residues. The V end lost 6 bases, the J end lost 1 base, and 15 bases lay between the germline ends. CDR1 is SQVTM, CDR2 ANQGSEA, per germline.